These 24 T cell receptor beta chains share one sample of origin, sequenced in a study of CD8+CD57+ T cells in acquired aplastic anemia. Patients sequenced had flow cytometry evidence of CD8+CD57+ cell expansion. The template used for profiling TCR beta VDJ and CDR3 was genomic DNA. TCRdb processed the reads anew with MiXCR; each CDR3 protein has one entry. This table has 95,000 to 150,000 distinct CDR3 sequences, over 30% appearing once. The sample taken for sequencing was sorted CD4+, CD8+, or CD8+CD57+ T cells (not recorded which) from PBMCs. These TCRs come from a human donor with aplastic anemia.

This clonotype was picked up a small number of times. This may come from a read error, since a much larger clone is one base off. This sequence joins TRBV14 and TRBJ2-5; 7 nucleotides line up with TRBD1. The ends lost 7 bases at V and 1 base at J; junction bases unmatched: 18. Germline lookup yields CDR1 SGHDN and CDR2 FVKESK. The CDR3 is made up of 18 amino acids. The CDR3 loop reads CASTRQGWDGLTQETQYF. The CDR3 DNA is TGTGCCAGCACCCGACAGGGATGGGACGGCCTAACCCAAGAGACCCAGTACTTC.

This clonotype was recorded at least ten times. The CDR3 bases are TGCGCCAGCAGCTTGCAACCCCCGGGGCAATCTCCCTGGCAGTACTTC. Amino acid sequence: CASSLQPPGQSPWQYF. The J gene is TRBJ2-7, the V gene TRBV5-1; either TRBD1 or TRBD2 may supply D (5 bases each). Germline V gene lookup returns CDR1 SGHRS and CDR2 YFSETQ. CDR3 length: 16 amino acids. With 1 base removed from V and 9 bases from J, the gap between germline ends came to 23 bases.

This clonotype occurred a few times. A read error may produce the germline difference seen at one junction end. This chain joins TRBV9 and TRBJ2-5; 8 nucleotides line up with TRBD2. Germline CDR1 SGDLS, CDR2 YYNGEE. CDR3 length equals 15 residues. The DNA for the CDR3 is TGTGCCAGCAGCTCCTCGGGGGGGCTGGGAGAGACCCCGTACTTC. Protein sequence: CASSSSGGLGETPYF. The full variable domain, completed using reference TRBV9 and TRBJ2-5, is DSGVTQTPKHLITATGQRVTLRCSPRSGDLSVYWYQQSLDQGLQFLIQYYNGEERAKGNILERFSAQQFPDLHSELNLSSLELGDSALYFCASSSSGGLGETPYFGPGTRLLVL.

This clonotype was recorded a few times. V and J are TRBV28 and TRBJ2-7; D remains ambiguous. Germline V CDR1 and CDR2: MDHEN, SYDVKM. Trimming took 2 bases from V and 6 from J, leaving 8 bases between them. The CDR3 runs to 12 residues. The CDR3 DNA is TGTGCCAGCAGTTTAAAGGTCTCCGAGCAGTACTTC. Translation: CASSLKVSEQYF.

This clonotype was found once. A much larger clone lies one base from this, so it may be a read error. This rearrangement joins TRBV6-1 to TRBJ1-2; possible D gene TRBD1, 5 bases. V was cut by 5 bases and J by 6 bases, with 16 bases left in between. Germline V CDR1 and CDR2: MNHNS, SASEGT. The CDR3 is 14 residues long. The CDR3 nucleotides read TGTGCCAGCAGTCCTTCCGGGGCTCCCCATGGCTACACCTTC. It yields the protein CASSPSGAPHGYTF.

In this sample, this clonotype turned up a few times. The chain links TRBV6-2 or TRBV6-3 to TRBJ1-2, with D uncertain. The CDR3 covers 14 residues. From germline, CDR1 is MNHEY and CDR2 SVGEGT. V was clipped by 0 bases and J by 7 bases, with 12 bases between them. The chain's CDR3 is CASSYSLDGGGYTF. As DNA, the CDR3 is TGTGCCAGCAGTTACTCCCTAGATGGCGGTGGCTACACCTTC.

This chain joins TRBV11-2 and TRBJ2-1; either TRBD1 or TRBD2 may fit D (6 bases each). CDR3 length: 17 amino acids. The V and J ends lost 3 bases and 6 bases respectively, with 21 bases between them. The germline CDR1 and CDR2 sequences are SGHAT and FQNNGV. CDR3 residues: CASSFNRGVGRSNEQFF. The CDR3 DNA reads TGTGCCAGCAGCTTTAATAGGGGGGTGGGCAGGTCCAATGAGCAGTTCTTC.

V and J are TRBV25-1 and TRBJ2-1; TRBD1 matches at 8 bases. The CDR3 runs 16 residues. The V and J ends lost 8 bases and 4 bases, in that order; junction bases with no gene match: 13. Germline CDR1 reads MGHDK; CDR2 reads SYGVNS. DNA of the CDR3: TGTGCCAGCCCGGAACCGCAGGGGGCGGGTTACAATGAGCAGTTCTTC. Its protein is CASPEPQGAGYNEQFF.

In this sample, this clonotype turned up many times. This chain links TRBV5-1 with TRBJ2-7; 7 nucleotides align to TRBD1. With V trimmed by 7 bases and J by 2 bases, 9 bases remained unmatched. The CDR3 is 14 amino acids. Germline V lookup: CDR1 SGHRS, CDR2 YFSETQ. The CDR3 coding sequence is TGCGCCAGCGCTGAACAGGGGTCTGCCTACGAGCAGTACTTC. It is translated as CASAEQGSAYEQYF.

Concerning this clonotype itself: Germline is not matched at one junction end, which may reflect a read error. The chain has TRBV6-1 and TRBJ1-2; maybe TRBD1 (5 bases). CDR1 and CDR2 (germline): MNHNS, SASEGT. The CDR3 has 12 residues. The CDR3 here is CASSPVGHGCTF. The CDR3 coding sequence is TGTGCCAGCAGCCCCGTGGGGCATGGCTGCACCTTC.

As concerns this clonotype: A much larger clone lies a single base off, so this may be a read error. The chain is built from TRBV4-1 and TRBJ1-1; D call uncertain. In germline, CDR1 is MGHRA, CDR2 YSYEKL. The CDR3 extends over 13 amino acids. The V and J ends lost 4 bases and 6 bases respectively, with 12 bases between them. CDR3 nucleotide sequence: TGCGCCAGCAGCCTTACAAGGTACGCTGAAGCTTTCTTT. It encodes CASSLTRYAEAFF.

With regard to this clonotype: A read error may account for a junction end that differs from germline. The chain carries TRBV7-2 and TRBJ1-6; D unclear. The CDR3 covers 11 residues. In germline, CDR1 is SGHTA, CDR2 FQGNSA. The CDR3 sequence is CASSLSGTLHF. Here the CDR3 DNA reads TGCGCCAGCAGCTTGTCGGGAACCCTCCACTTT.

This clonotype was recorded many times. This chain uses TRBV2 with TRBJ1-1; D perhaps matches TRBD1 (5 bases). Germline loops: CDR1 SNHLY, CDR2 FYNNEI. The CDR3 is made up of 16 amino acids. V was clipped by 1 base and J by 0 bases, with 12 bases between them. This chain's CDR3 is CASSEGPGPMNTEAFF. CDR3 bases: TGTGCCAGCAGTGAAGGGCCAGGGCCTATGAACACTGAAGCTTTCTTT. The complete variable domain, with remaining parts taken from reference TRBV2 and TRBJ1-1, reads EPEVTQTPSHQVTQMGQEVILRCVPISNHLYFYWYRQILGQKVEFLVSFYNNEISEKSEIFDDQFSVERPDGSNFTLKIRSTKLEDSAMYFCASSEGPGPMNTEAFFGQGTRLTVV.

Regarding this clonotype: Possible read error: a much larger clone is one base away. The chain carries TRBV12-3 or TRBV12-4 and TRBJ2-1, with D unclear. The CDR3 covers 12 residues. Trimming left V 6 bases short and J 6 bases short, with 9 bases between. DNA for the CDR3: TGTGCCAGCAGAACCGAGTGCAATGAGCAGTTCTTC. This sequence encodes CASRTECNEQFF.

The chain is built from TRBV10-3 and TRBJ1-2; no definite D call. The CDR3 totals 14 residues. Germline CDR1 and CDR2: ENHRY and SYGVKD. V was shortened by 0 bases and J by 5 bases, with 10 bases between the two germline ends. The CDR3 nucleotides are TGTGCCATCAGTGAGTCCAACAGAAATTATGGCTACACCTTC. Its translation is CAISESNRNYGYTF.

A word on this clonotype: This could be a read error, since a much larger clone is one nucleotide away. V gene TRBV12-3 or TRBV12-4 combines with J gene TRBJ2-3; possibly TRBD2 for D (6 bases). The CDR3 is 16 residues long. Trimming took 5 bases from V and 4 from J, leaving 19 bases between them. Here the CDR3 DNA reads TGTGCCAGCAGTCTGGGGACGTTGGCTAGCGCAGATACGCAGTATTTT. Its protein is CASSLGTLASADTQYF.

The chain recombines TRBV7-2 with TRBJ2-7, with unresolved D. This CDR3 has 10 residues. V was trimmed by 5 bases and J by 6 bases, leaving 5 bases between them. The germline V gene encodes CDR1 SGHTA and CDR2 FQGNSA. The CDR3 here is CASSVVEQYV. CDR3 coding DNA: TGTGCCAGCAGCGTAGTCGAGCAGTACGTC.

This clonotype was seen once. The gene calls are TRBV15 and TRBJ2-1; D perhaps matches TRBD2 (7 bases). The V gene's germline CDR1 is LNHNV and CDR2 YYDKDF (reference sequence). V was trimmed by 5 bases and J by 4 bases, leaving 30 bases between them. The CDR3 has 20 residues. Here the CDR3 DNA reads TGTGCCACCAGCGGGGATGGGGGGCGCAGGGCGGGGGCAGCATACAATGAGCAGTTCTTC. It encodes CATSGDGGRRAGAAYNEQFF.

This clonotype was seen a handful of times. The J gene is TRBJ1-5, the V gene TRBV6-1; 9 nucleotides match TRBD1. Germline V gene data show CDR1 as MNHNS and CDR2 as SASEGT. Trimming cost V 6 bases and J 0 bases; bases outside gene matches: 9. The CDR3 consists of 17 residues. The CDR3 DNA reads TGTGCCAGCAGCCCCGGACAGGGGATCGATAGCAATCAGCCCCAGCATTTT. This gives the protein CASSPGQGIDSNQPQHF.

Ten or more counts support this clonotype. The gene calls are TRBV24-1 and TRBJ1-5, with D maybe TRBD1 (6 bases). V lost 10 bases and J lost 6, with 15 bases in between. The CDR3 sequence is 13 residues long. Germline CDR1 reads KGHDR; CDR2 reads SFDVKD. The CDR3 loop reads CATAGEVGQPQHF. In DNA form, the CDR3 reads TGTGCCACAGCAGGGGAAGTGGGTCAGCCCCAGCATTTT.

As for this clonotype: A read error may explain this, as a much larger clone is one base away. V and J are TRBV20-1 and TRBJ1-4; D is unresolved. Looked up from germline, CDR1 is DFQATT and CDR2 is SNEGSKA (reference sequence). Trimming pared 6 bases from V and 4 bases from J, leaving 15 bases between. The CDR3 is 14 residues long. CDR3 amino acids: CSAGVSSFNEKLFF. In DNA, the CDR3 is TGCAGTGCCGGAGTTTCGTCGTTTAATGAAAAACTGTTTTTT.

This clonotype was recorded many times. The rearrangement links TRBV25-1 to TRBJ2-1; D ambiguous. The CDR3 extends over 14 amino acids. Per germline, CDR1 MGHDK and CDR2 SYGVNS. Between the trimmed V and J ends, which lost 2 bases and 3 bases, there was a span of 8 bases. The CDR3, as DNA: TGTGCCAGCAGTGAACCCCTCAGCTACAATGAGCAGTTCTTC. Its translation is CASSEPLSYNEQFF.

This clonotype has at least ten counts. The rearrangement links TRBV7-2 to TRBJ1-2; D unresolved. Per the germline V gene, CDR1 is SGHTA and CDR2 is FQGNSA. The CDR3 contains 15 residues. V gave up 1 base and J gave up 2 bases, with 11 bases separating them. The CDR3 region has the DNA TGTGCCAGCAGCTTAGGGGAGGGTCTCAACTATGGCTACACCTTC. It translates to CASSLGEGLNYGYTF.

This clonotype has a count of ten or more. CDR3 sequence reads: CASSLVSGGILNTEAFF. CDR3 nucleotide sequence: TGCGCCAGCAGCTTGGTCTCAGGGGGAATTCTGAACACTGAAGCTTTCTTT. V is TRBV5-1 and J is TRBJ1-1; 7 nucleotides match TRBD1. CDR3 length equals 17 residues. The germline V gene has CDR1 SGHRS and CDR2 YFSETQ. Germline trimming cut 0 bases from V and 0 bases from J; bases unmatched to any gene: 8.